The source of this T cell receptor beta chain is a study of T cell repertoires in cytomegalovirus infection. Study-level information: Public TCR beta signature analysis indicated the presence of both CMV infection and matching HLA type.

On this clonotype itself: Its specificity is unknown.

TCRdb used MiXCR to reprocess the reads, holding one entry per CDR3 protein. The sample yields hundreds of thousands of distinct CDR3 sequences, about 33% seen once. Trimming took 7 bases from V and 5 from J; bases not matched to a gene: 9. Germline CDR1 SQVTM, CDR2 ANQGSEA. The CDR3 sequence is 14 residues long. The chain combines TRBV29-1 with TRBJ2-1; 9 nucleotides match TRBD1. The source is a human donor in good health (CMV status not recorded). Some clones in this sample may be carry-over from other donors' samples. This specimen was cultured PBMCs, taken from culture after CMV antigen stimulation. Here the CDR3 DNA reads TGCAGCGCCGCGAAACGGACAGGGGACAATGAGCAGTTCTTC. Encoded protein: CSAAKRTGDNEQFF.